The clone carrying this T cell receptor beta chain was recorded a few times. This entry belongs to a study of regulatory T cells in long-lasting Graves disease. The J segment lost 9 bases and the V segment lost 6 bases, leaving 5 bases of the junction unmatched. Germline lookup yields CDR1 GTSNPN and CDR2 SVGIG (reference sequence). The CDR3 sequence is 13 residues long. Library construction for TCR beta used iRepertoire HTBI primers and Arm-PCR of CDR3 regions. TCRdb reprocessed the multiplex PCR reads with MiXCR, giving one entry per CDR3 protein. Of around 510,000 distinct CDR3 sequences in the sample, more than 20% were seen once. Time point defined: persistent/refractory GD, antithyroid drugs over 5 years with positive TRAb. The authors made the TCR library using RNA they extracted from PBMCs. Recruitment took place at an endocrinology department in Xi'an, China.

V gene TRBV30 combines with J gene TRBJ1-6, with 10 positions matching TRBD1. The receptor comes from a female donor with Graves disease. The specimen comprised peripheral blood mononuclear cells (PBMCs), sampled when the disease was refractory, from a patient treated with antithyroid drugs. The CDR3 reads CACDRGLGSPLHF. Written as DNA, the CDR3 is TGTGCCTGCGACAGGGGGCTCGGTTCACCCCTCCACTTT.